This T cell receptor (beta chain) was retrieved from a study of CD8 T cells in Susac syndrome. RNA in amounts of 0.5 to 1 ug was reverse transcribed with random hexamers. The method of amplification for TCR beta CDR3 was immunoSEQ multiplex PCR, covering 54 Vbeta and 13 Jbeta. TCRdb redid the calling of the immunoSEQ multiplex PCR reads with MiXCR, one entry per CDR3 protein. The sample carries under 250,000 distinct CDR3 sequences, 85% to 95% recorded once. TCR beta from blood CD8+ and CD4+ T cells was sequenced. The V gene's germline CDR1 is MNHNS and CDR2 SASEGT. CDR3 length equals 13 residues. V was trimmed by 8 bases and J by 2 bases, leaving 12 bases between them.

Sequenced material: CD4+ T cells from PBMCs. The clonotype comes from a human donor with multiple sclerosis. J is TRBJ1-2 and V is TRBV6-1, with D possibly matching TRBD1 (5 bases). The CDR3 is CASVEQGNYGYTF. CDR3 in DNA: TGTGCCAGCGTCGAGCAGGGCAACTATGGCTACACCTTC.